This TCR beta chain comes out of a study of STAT5B mutations in CD4+ large granular lymphocyte leukemia. Study summary: Healthy donors showed HLA-associated enrichment of the CDR3 'QG' motif. Findings and caveats of the study: Compared with healthy controls (2/35), patient top clones favored TRBV06 (8/27).

Original handling: The detection floor for productive clonotype frequency was 2.59 x 10-5. Assay used: immunoSEQ multiplex PCR; TCRdb lists only in-frame clones, some missing. The DNA was the basis for D and trimming; V, J and clone size are from that table. Here the sample spans under 40,000 clones, approximately 80% being singletons. Regarding this clone: What it binds is unknown.

V shed 4 bases and J shed 4 bases, with 14 bases lying between them. The V gene's germline CDR1 is WSHSY and CDR2 SAAADI. There are 14 residues in the CDR3. Sequences were obtained from CD4+ T cells from blood buffy coats. The receptor's source is a human donor in good health. V gene TRBV10-2 combines with J gene TRBJ2-7; D possibly matches TRBD1 or TRBD2 (7 bases each). In DNA, the CDR3 is TGCGCCAGCAGTGGTTTCAGGGGGGGGTACGAGCAGTACTTC. This gives the protein CASSGFRGGYEQYF.